Below, 7 T cell receptor beta chains from the same sample are listed, as sequenced in a study of control samples from healthy donors and cancer patients. The protocol was immunoSEQ multiplex PCR, while the TCRdb copy is restricted to in-frame clones and leaves out a portion. The table records 40,000 to 45,000 clones, roughly three quarters of them present only once. Sequencing was carried out using formalin-fixed, paraffin-embedded tissue. The source is a male donor with melanoma.

The rearrangement links TRBV3-1 (or the pseudogene TRBV3-2) to TRBJ2-1, with 8 bases identical to TRBD2. Germline lookup yields CDR1 LGHDT and CDR2 YNNKEL (reference sequence). The CDR3 loop spans 15 amino acids. V shed 4 bases, J shed 3 bases, and the junction held 5 bases outside the gene matches. The CDR3 is CASSLREAYYNEQFF. The CDR3 DNA reads as TGTGCCAGCAGCCTGCGGGAGGCCTACTACAATGAGCAGTTCTTC.

The rearrangement links TRBV7-9 to TRBJ1-5; 9 bases line up with TRBD1. Trimming cost V 5 bases and J 1 base; bases outside gene matches: 3. Germline loops: CDR1 SEHNR, CDR2 FQNEAQ (reference sequence). The length of the CDR3 is 15 residues. The DNA for the CDR3 is TGTGCCAGCAGCGTAGGACAGGGGAGCAATCAGCCCCAGCATTTT. Protein product: CASSVGQGSNQPQHF.

The count of this clone is one. This chain joins TRBV3-1 (or the pseudogene TRBV3-2) and TRBJ2-7; TRBD1 matches at 8 bases. CDR3 length: 14 residues. The germline CDR1 and CDR2 sequences are LGHDT and YNNKEL (reference sequence). V shed 4 bases and J 5 bases; nucleotides not matched to a gene: 7. This CDR3 reads CASSPRTGPHEQYF. DNA for the CDR3: TGTGCCAGCAGCCCCAGGACAGGGCCCCACGAGCAGTACTTC.

This clone has just one count. The CDR3 nucleotides read TGTGCCAGCAGCCCCGGGGGGAGCGGGAGTGAAGAGCAGTTCTTC. This sequence encodes CASSPGGSGSEEQFF. The chain links TRBV7-7 to TRBJ2-1; TRBD2 matches at 8 bases. Germline V gene sequence: CDR1 SSHAT, CDR2 FNYEAQ (reference sequence). The length of the CDR3 is 15 residues. J was trimmed by 10 bases and V by 5 bases; bases with no gene match: 13.

This chain joins TRBV14 and TRBJ2-2; D is undetermined. The CDR3 covers 15 residues. Germline V CDR1 and CDR2: SGHDN, FVKESK. Trimming removed 3 bases from V and 2 bases from J, with 10 bases in between. The CDR3, as DNA: TGTGCCAGCAGCCACGGACGGCTTAACACCGGGGAGCTGTTTTTT. It translates to CASSHGRLNTGELFF. Based on the CDR3 plus reference TRBV14 and TRBJ2-2, the full variable domain is EAGVTQFPSHSVIEKGQTVTLRCDPISGHDNLYWYRRVMGKEIKFLLHFVKESKQDESGMPNNRFLAERTGGTYSTLKVQPAELEDSGVYFCASSHGRLNTGELFFGEGSRLTVL.

The V call is TRBV9, the J call TRBJ2-1, with 8 bases aligning to TRBD1. Germline loops: CDR1 SGDLS, CDR2 YYNGEE. J gave up 6 bases and V 0 bases, and 8 bases lay outside the gene matches. The CDR3 is 16 amino acids. The CDR3: CASSVVLDRVSNEQFF. The CDR3 DNA is TGTGCCAGCAGCGTAGTGTTGGACAGGGTAAGCAATGAGCAGTTCTTC.

The chain carries TRBV7-9 and TRBJ2-5, with D perhaps TRBD2 (5 bases). CDR1 SEHNR and CDR2 FQNEAQ come from the germline V gene (reference sequence). The CDR3 covers 15 residues. V was shortened by 5 bases and J by 4 bases, with 17 bases between the two germline ends. The CDR3 protein is CASSTVKGAGETQYF. CDR3 DNA: TGTGCCAGCAGCACGGTAAAGGGAGCTGGAGAGACCCAGTACTTC.